These T cell receptor beta chains were read from a single sample in a study of CD8 T cells in ankylosing spondylitis. From the 5' RACE reads, TCRdb called clonotypes with MiXCR, one entry per CDR3 protein. The sample yields fewer than 400,000 distinct CDR3 sequences, 14% to 15% seen once. Sample: blood, either unsorted or a sorted T cell fraction (not recorded which). The source of these receptors is a male donor with ankylosing spondylitis or in good health (not recorded which). CDR3s include the opening cysteine and the closing phenylalanine or tryptophan. A D gene is named only where the DNA matches it firmly. Clone size is given for some rows only: seen once, a few or many times, or a class if the clone is expanded.

j_call,cdr3_length,d_call,v_call,clone_size,cdr3_nt,cdr3_aa
TRBJ2-2,14,TRBD2,TRBV20-1,.,TGCAGTGCCCCTTCGGGGGGGAACACCGGGGAGCTGTTTTTT,CSAPSGGNTGELFF
TRBJ2-1,16,.,TRBV19,.,TGTGCCAGTAGTGCAAGAGCGGTCAGCTCCTACAATGAGCAGTTCTTC,CASSARAVSSYNEQFF
TRBJ1-1,13,.,TRBV5-1,few,TGCGCCAGCAGCTTTATGAGTAACACTGAAGCTTTCTTT,CASSFMSNTEAFF
TRBJ2-3,15,.,TRBV5-1,few,TGCGCCAGCAGGGATCAGGGTTCCACCACAGATACGCAGTATTTT,CASRDQGSTTDTQYF
TRBJ1-1,13,TRBD1,TRBV29-1,.,TGCAGCGCGGACAGGGGGTCCGTCACTGAAGCTTTCTTT,CSADRGSVTEAFF
TRBJ1-3,13,.,TRBV24-1,few,TGTGCCACCGCCCACCCCTCTGGAAACACCATATATTTT,CATAHPSGNTIYF
TRBJ2-1,15,TRBD2,TRBV10-3,.,TGTGCCATCAGTGGATTGGGGGGGGGCTACAATGAGCAGTTCTTC,CAISGLGGGYNEQFF
TRBJ1-5,15,.,TRBV30,few,TGTGCCTGGAGCCTTCCCGAGGGAGGAAGGCAGCCCCAGCATTTT,CAWSLPEGGRQPQHF
TRBJ2-3,12,.,TRBV20-1,.,TGCAGTCCAAGGGGCAGCGGAGATACGCAGTATTTT,CSPRGSGDTQYF
TRBJ2-7,13,.,TRBV5-4,.,TGTGCCAGCAGCAAGGACGGTGTAGGTGAGCAGTACTTC,CASSKDGVGEQYF
TRBJ2-1,15,.,TRBV10-3,few,TGTGCCACCCAAGGGGCCGAGAGCTCCTACAATGAGCAGTTCTTC,CATQGAESSYNEQFF
TRBJ1-3,14,.,TRBV6-1,few,TGTGCCAGCAGTGAAGAGAGTGCTGGAAACACCATATATTTT,CASSEESAGNTIYF
TRBJ2-7,15,.,TRBV6-2/TRBV6-3,few,TGTGCCAGCAGTTACTTCGGACCCACCCTCTCCGAGCAGTACTTC,CASSYFGPTLSEQYF
TRBJ2-5,14,.,TRBV20-1,.,TGCAGTGCTAGGCCACTCAGGTACCAAGAGACCCAGTACTTC,CSARPLRYQETQYF
TRBJ2-1,17,.,TRBV5-1,.,TGCGCCAGCAGCTTCGGGCGGGCGCAGAGCTCCTACAATGAGCAGTTCTTC,CASSFGRAQSSYNEQFF